This T cell receptor beta chain was sequenced during a study of siplizumab effects on memory and regulatory T cells. Study outcomes and limitations: Versus 25% to 30% in controls, the mappable alloreactive CD4+ clones averaged about 63% Treg-derived with siplizumab. Siplizumab produced a significant reduction in alloreactive sequences that were traceable to unstimulated CD4+ memory cells. Confirmation that proliferating Tregs from siplizumab cultures had suppressive function was not obtained.

A word on this clone: Its antigen remains unknown.

The germline V gene has CDR1 SNHLY and CDR2 FYNNEI. The germline V and J ends were trimmed by 4 bases and 6 bases, with 9 bases remaining between them. The CDR3 is 12 amino acids. Libraries were prepared by immunoSEQ multiplex PCR; TCRdb keeps only in-frame clonotypes and omits some of them. The sample holds more than 95,000 clones, roughly 94% seen once. What was sequenced was non-Treg CD4+ T cells sorted from blood. The receptor was derived from a human donor in good health. This chain links TRBV2 with TRBJ1-1; D is perhaps TRBD1 (6 bases). In nucleotides, the CDR3 is TGTGCCAGCAGTGTCTACAGGGCTGAAGCTTTCTTT. Its translation is CASSVYRAEAFF.